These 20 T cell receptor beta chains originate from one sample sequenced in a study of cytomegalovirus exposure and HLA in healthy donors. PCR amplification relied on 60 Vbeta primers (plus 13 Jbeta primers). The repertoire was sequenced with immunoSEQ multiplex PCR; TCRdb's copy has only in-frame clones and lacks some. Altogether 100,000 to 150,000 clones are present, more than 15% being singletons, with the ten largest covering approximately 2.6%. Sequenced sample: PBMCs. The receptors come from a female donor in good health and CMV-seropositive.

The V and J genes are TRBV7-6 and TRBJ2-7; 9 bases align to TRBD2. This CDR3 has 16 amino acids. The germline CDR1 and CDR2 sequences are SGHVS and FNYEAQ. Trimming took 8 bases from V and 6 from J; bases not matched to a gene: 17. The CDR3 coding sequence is TGTGCCAGCGGACGACTAGCGGTCCCCCGGTGGGGCGAGCAGTACTTC. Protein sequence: CASGRLAVPRWGEQYF. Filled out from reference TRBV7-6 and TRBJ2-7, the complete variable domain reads GAGVSQSPRYKVTKRGQDVALRCDPISGHVSLYWYRQALGQGPEFLTYFNYEAQQDKSGLPNDRFSAERPEGSISTLTIQRTEQRDSAMYRCASGRLAVPRWGEQYFGPGTRLTVT.

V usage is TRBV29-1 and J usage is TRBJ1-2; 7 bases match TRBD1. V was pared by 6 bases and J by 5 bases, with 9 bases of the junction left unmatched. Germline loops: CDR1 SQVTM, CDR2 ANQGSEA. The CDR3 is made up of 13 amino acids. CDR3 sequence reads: CSVPRDRSYGYTF. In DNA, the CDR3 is TGCAGCGTGCCCCGGGACAGAAGTTATGGCTACACCTTC. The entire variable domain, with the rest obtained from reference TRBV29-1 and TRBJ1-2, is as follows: SAVISQKPSRDICQRGTSLTIQCQVDSQVTMMFWYRQQPGQSLTLIATANQGSEATYESGFVIDKFPISRPNLTFSTLTVSNMSPEDSSIYLCSVPRDRSYGYTFGSGTRLTVV.

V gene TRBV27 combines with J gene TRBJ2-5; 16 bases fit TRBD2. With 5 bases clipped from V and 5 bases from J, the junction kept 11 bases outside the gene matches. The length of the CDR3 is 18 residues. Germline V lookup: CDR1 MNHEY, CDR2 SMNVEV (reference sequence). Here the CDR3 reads CASSGWGLAGGPLETQYF. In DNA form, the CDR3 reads TGTGCCAGCAGTGGGTGGGGACTAGCGGGGGGGCCTCTGGAGACCCAGTACTTC.

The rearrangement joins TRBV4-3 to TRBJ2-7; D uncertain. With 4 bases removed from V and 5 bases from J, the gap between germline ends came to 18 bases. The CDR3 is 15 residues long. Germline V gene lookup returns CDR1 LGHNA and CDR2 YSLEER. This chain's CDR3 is CASSPRSNYVHEQYF. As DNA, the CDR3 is TGCGCCAGCAGCCCCCGGAGCAACTACGTACACGAGCAGTACTTC.

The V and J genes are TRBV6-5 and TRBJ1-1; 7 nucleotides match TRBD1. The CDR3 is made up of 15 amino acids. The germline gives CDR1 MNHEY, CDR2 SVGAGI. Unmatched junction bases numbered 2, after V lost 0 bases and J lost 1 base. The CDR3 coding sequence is TGTGCCAGCAGTTACTCGACAGGGCAGAACACTGAAGCTTTCTTT. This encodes CASSYSTGQNTEAFF.

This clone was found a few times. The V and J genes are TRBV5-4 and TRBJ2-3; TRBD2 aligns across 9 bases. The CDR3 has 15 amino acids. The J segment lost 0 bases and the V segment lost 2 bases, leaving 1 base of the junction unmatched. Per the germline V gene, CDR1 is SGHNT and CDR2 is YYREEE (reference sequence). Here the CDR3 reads CASSFAGGSTDTQYF. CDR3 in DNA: TGTGCCAGCAGCTTTGCGGGAGGGAGCACAGATACGCAGTATTTT.

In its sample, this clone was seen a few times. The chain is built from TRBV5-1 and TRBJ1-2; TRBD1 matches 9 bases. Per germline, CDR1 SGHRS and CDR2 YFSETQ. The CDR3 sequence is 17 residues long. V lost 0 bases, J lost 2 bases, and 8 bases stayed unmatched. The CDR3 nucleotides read TGCGCCAGCAGCTTGGCCGGGACAGGGTGGGCAAACTATGGCTACACCTTC. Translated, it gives CASSLAGTGWANYGYTF.

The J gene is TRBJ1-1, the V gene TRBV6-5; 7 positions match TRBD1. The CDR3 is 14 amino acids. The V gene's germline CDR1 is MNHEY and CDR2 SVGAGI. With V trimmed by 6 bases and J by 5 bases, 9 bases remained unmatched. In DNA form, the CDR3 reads TGTGCCAGCAGATTGACAGGGTTTGGGACTGAAGCTTTCTTT. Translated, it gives CASRLTGFGTEAFF.

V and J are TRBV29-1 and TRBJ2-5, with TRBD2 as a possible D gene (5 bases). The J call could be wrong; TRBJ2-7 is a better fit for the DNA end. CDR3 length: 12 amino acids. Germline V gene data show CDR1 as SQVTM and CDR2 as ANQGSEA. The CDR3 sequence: CSVVVGGYEQYF. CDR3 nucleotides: TGCAGCGTTGTAGTCGGAGGATACGAGCAGTACTTC.

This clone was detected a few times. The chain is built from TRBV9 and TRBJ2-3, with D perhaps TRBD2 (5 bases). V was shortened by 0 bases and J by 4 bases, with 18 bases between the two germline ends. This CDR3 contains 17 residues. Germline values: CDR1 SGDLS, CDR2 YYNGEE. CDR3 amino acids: CASSVAALGPEADTQYF. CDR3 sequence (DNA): TGTGCCAGCAGCGTAGCTGCACTAGGCCCGGAGGCAGATACGCAGTATTTT.

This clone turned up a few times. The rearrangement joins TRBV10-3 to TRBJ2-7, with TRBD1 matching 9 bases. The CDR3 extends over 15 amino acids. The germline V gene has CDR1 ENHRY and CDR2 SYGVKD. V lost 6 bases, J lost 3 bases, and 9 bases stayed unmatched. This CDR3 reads CAIRTGTGNNYEQYF. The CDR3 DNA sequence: TGTGCCATCAGAACCGGGACAGGGAACAACTACGAGCAGTACTTC.

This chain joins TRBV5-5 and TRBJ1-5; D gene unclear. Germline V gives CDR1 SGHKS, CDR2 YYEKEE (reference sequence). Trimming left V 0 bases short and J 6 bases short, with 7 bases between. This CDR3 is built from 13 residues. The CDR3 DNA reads TGTGCCAGCAGCTTGGAAGGAGCTCAGCCCCAGCATTTT. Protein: CASSLEGAQPQHF.

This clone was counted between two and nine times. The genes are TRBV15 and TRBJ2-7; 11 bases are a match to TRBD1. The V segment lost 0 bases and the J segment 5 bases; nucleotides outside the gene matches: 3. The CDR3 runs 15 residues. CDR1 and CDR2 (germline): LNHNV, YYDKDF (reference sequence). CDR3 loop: CATSRDGQGAHEQYF. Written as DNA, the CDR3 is TGTGCCACCAGCAGAGATGGACAGGGGGCCCACGAGCAGTACTTC. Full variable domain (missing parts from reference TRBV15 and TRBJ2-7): DAMVIQNPRYQVTQFGKPVTLSCSQTLNHNVMYWYQQKSSQAPKLLFHYYDKDFNNEADTPDNFQSRRPNTSFCFLDIRSPGLGDTAMYLCATSRDGQGAHEQYFGPGTRLTVT.

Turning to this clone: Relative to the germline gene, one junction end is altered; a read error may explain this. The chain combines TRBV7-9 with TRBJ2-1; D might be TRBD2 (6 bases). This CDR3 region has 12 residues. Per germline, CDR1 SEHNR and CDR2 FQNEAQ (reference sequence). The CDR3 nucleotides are TGTGCCAGCAGTAAGGACTACTATGAGCAGTTCTTC. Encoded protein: CASSKDYYEQFF.

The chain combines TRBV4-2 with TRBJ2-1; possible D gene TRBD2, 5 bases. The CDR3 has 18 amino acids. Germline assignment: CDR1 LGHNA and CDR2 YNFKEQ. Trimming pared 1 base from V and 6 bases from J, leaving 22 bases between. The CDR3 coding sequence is TGTGCCAGCAGCCAAGCTCACCCCGCATCGGAGGAATTCAATGAGCAGTTCTTC. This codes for CASSQAHPASEEFNEQFF.

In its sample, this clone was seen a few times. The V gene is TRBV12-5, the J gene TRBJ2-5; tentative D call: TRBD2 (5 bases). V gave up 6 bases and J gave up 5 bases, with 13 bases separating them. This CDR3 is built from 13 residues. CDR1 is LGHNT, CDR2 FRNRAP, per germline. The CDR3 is CASGWTFEETQYF. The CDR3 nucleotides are TGTGCTAGTGGGTGGACTTTCGAGGAGACCCAGTACTTC.

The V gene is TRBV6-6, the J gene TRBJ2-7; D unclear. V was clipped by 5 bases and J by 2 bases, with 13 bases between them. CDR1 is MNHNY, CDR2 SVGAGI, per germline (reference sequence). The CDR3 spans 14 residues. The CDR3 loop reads CASSRLTNTYEQYF. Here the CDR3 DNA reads TGTGCCAGCAGTAGATTGACAAATACCTACGAGCAGTACTTC.

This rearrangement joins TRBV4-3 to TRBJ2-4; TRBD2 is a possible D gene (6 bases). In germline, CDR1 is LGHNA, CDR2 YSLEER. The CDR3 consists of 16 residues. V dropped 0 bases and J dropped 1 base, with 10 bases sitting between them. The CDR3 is CASSQDLGRAKNIQYF. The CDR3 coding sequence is TGCGCCAGCAGCCAAGATTTGGGGAGGGCCAAAAACATTCAGTACTTC.

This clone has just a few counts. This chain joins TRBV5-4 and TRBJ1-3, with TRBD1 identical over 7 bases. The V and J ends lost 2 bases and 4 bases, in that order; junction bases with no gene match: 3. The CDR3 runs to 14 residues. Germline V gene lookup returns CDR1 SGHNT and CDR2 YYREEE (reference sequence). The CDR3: CASSFDREGNTIYF. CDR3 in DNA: TGTGCCAGCAGCTTTGACAGGGAAGGAAACACCATATATTTT.

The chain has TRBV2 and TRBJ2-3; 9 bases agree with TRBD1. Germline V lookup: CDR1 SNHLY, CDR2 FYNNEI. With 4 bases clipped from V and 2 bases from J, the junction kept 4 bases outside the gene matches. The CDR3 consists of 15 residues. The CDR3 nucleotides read TGTGCCAGCAGTGGGGGACAGGGACCCACAGATACGCAGTATTTT. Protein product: CASSGGQGPTDTQYF. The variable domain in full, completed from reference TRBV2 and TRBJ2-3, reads EPEVTQTPSHQVTQMGQEVILRCVPISNHLYFYWYRQILGQKVEFLVSFYNNEISEKSEIFDDQFSVERPDGSNFTLKIRSTKLEDSAMYFCASSGGQGPTDTQYFGPGTRLTVL.